This T cell receptor beta chain comes out of a study of spatial heterogeneity in lung cancer. Study summary: Detection consistently captured more beta-chain sequences than alpha-chain sequences.

Each TCR cDNA molecule carried a unique molecular identifier. TCRdb fed the 5' RACE reads into MiXCR, producing one record per CDR3 protein. In the table there are over 15,000 distinct CDR3 sequences, 9.6% of which are singletons. Time point reported: sample taken at primary tumor resection. Unsorted whole RNA of tumor, nontumor lung or frozen PBMC was sequenced. Overall study results and limits: Tumor mutation counts were tracked by expanded intratumoral alpha and beta TCR counts. Tracking of ubiquitous and regional nonsynonymous mutations by counts of ubiquitous and regional expanded TCRs, respectively, was seen.

The CDR3 runs 15 residues. The V gene's germline CDR1 is SGHTA and CDR2 FQGTGA. V lost 4 bases, J lost 8 bases, and 20 bases lay in between. Concerning this clonotype itself: What it recognizes is unknown. Found in a library prepared for alpha chains, this beta chain is an off-target read, and its abundance has little meaning.

The sample in question was lung tumor tissue, obtained at surgery. This sequence originates from a female donor with early-stage non-small cell lung cancer. The chain links TRBV7-3 to TRBJ1-2, with a weak D call TRBD1 (5 bases). The CDR3: CASSSATGELGGYTF. CDR3 bases: TGTGCCAGCAGCTCCGCAACGGGGGAACTGGGCGGCTACACCTTC.